This is a list of T cell receptor beta chains from one sample in a study of shared clonotypes between healthy human individuals. Here immunoSEQ multiplex PCR was the method, and the copy in TCRdb shows in-frame clones only, minus some. This repertoire shows about 680,000 clones, around two thirds found once; its top ten account for 1.5% to 2%. The sequenced sample was memory CD4+ T cells sorted from blood. The receptors derive from a woman under 40 in good health. The CDR3 runs from the conserved cysteine through the conserved F or W. D genes are given only for firm matches. Rows may omit the clone size; those that give it use once, few, many or a size class.

CASSYGREWYEQFF | TGTGCCAGCAGTTACGGTCGGGAGTGGTATGAGCAGTTCTTC | NA | NA | 14 | TRBJ2-1 | TRBV6-5
CASSLRNAQGRRYEQYF | TGTGCCAGCAGTTTAAGAAACGCCCAAGGCAGGCGGTACGAGCAGTACTTC | NA | NA | 17 | TRBJ2-7 | TRBV28
CASSFGTGSNQPQHF | TGCGCCAGCAGCTTCGGGACAGGGAGCAATCAGCCCCAGCATTTT | TRBD1 | NA | 15 | TRBJ1-5 | TRBV4-1
CASSHRRTSGSGEDTQYF | TGTGCCAGCAGCCACCGACGAACTAGCGGGAGTGGAGAAGATACGCAGTATTTT | TRBD2 | NA | 18 | TRBJ2-3 | TRBV4-2
CASSVVGQGKRAGELFF | TGTGCCAGCAGCGTAGTTGGACAGGGAAAAAGAGCCGGGGAGCTGTTTTTT | TRBD1 | NA | 17 | TRBJ2-2 | TRBV9
CASSFPGGLSYGYTF | TGTGCCAGCAGCTTTCCAGGGGGTCTGTCCTATGGCTACACCTTC | TRBD1 | NA | 15 | TRBJ1-2 | TRBV28
CASSDGMQTNEKLFF | TGTGCCAGCAGTGACGGGATGCAGACTAATGAAAAACTGTTTTTT | NA | NA | 15 | TRBJ1-4 | TRBV25-1
CASGPSRGYEQYF | TGTGCCAGCGGACCCTCCCGCGGATACGAGCAGTACTTC | NA | many | 13 | TRBJ2-7 | TRBV28
CASSNAGTGTFGELFF | TGCGCCAGCAGCAACGCCGGGACAGGGACCTTCGGGGAGCTGTTTTTT | TRBD1 | many | 16 | TRBJ2-2 | TRBV10-1
CASSLTGLPGELFF | TGTGCCAGCAGCTTAACAGGGTTGCCCGGGGAGCTGTTTTTT | NA | NA | 14 | TRBJ2-2 | TRBV9
CASSLSTGGVGGYTF | TGTGCCAGCAGCTTAAGTACAGGGGGCGTCGGTGGCTACACCTTC | TRBD1 | few | 15 | TRBJ1-2 | TRBV7-3
CASSTPNPAGGLRGTGELFF | TGTGCCAGTAGTACCCCAAACCCAGCGGGAGGCCTACGGGGGACCGGGGAGCTGTTTTTT | TRBD2 | NA | 20 | TRBJ2-2 | TRBV19
CASSLGGENTIYF | TGCGCCAGCAGTCTCGGCGGAGAAAACACCATATATTTT | NA | many | 13 | TRBJ1-3 | TRBV5-1
CASSQEGQGGYTDTQYF | TGTGCCAGCAGCCAAGAAGGCCAGGGCGGATACACAGATACGCAGTATTTT | NA | few | 17 | TRBJ2-3 | TRBV4-2
CATRENPSTDTQYF | TGTGCCACCAGAGAGAACCCGAGCACAGATACGCAGTATTTT | NA | NA | 14 | TRBJ2-3 | TRBV6-1
CASSLDLGLPGETQYF | TGCGCCAGCAGCTTGGATCTGGGTCTACCAGGAGAGACCCAGTACTTC | NA | NA | 16 | TRBJ2-5 | TRBV5-1
CASSPRTDADTQYF | TGCGCCAGCAGCCCCCGGACCGACGCAGATACGCAGTATTTT | NA | NA | 14 | TRBJ2-3 | TRBV5-1
CASSNPGLAPTYEQYF | TGTGCCAGTAGTAACCCGGGACTAGCGCCAACCTACGAGCAGTACTTC | TRBD2 | NA | 16 | TRBJ2-7 | TRBV19
CASSGEYEQYF | TGTGCCAGCAGTGGGGAATACGAGCAGTACTTC | NA | NA | 11 | TRBJ2-7 | TRBV2
CASSIYGQWNTGELFF | TGTGCCAGTAGTATATACGGGCAGTGGAACACCGGGGAGCTGTTTTTT | NA | NA | 16 | TRBJ2-2 | TRBV19
CASISTGEYNEQFF | TGTGCCAGCATTAGCACGGGGGAATACAATGAGCAGTTCTTC | NA | NA | 14 | TRBJ2-1 | TRBV28
CASSTHQGRSTDTQYF | TGTGCCAGCAGCACTCATCAAGGCAGATCCACAGATACGCAGTATTTT | NA | NA | 16 | TRBJ2-3 | TRBV7-8
CASSLGGRRVGEKLFF | TGTGCCAGCAGCTTGGGTGGTCGCAGGGTGGGAGAAAAACTGTTTTTT | NA | few | 16 | TRBJ1-4 | TRBV5-4
CASNHWTGSYEQYF | TGTGCCAGCAACCACTGGACAGGTTCCTACGAGCAGTACTTC | TRBD1 | NA | 14 | TRBJ2-7 | TRBV7-9
CASKPLDLNQPQHF | TGTGCCAGCAAGCCGTTGGACCTAAATCAGCCCCAGCATTTT | NA | few | 14 | TRBJ1-5 | TRBV27
CASREDRAPSEQYF | TGTGCCAGCAGGGAGGACAGGGCCCCGTCCGAGCAGTACTTC | TRBD1 | NA | 14 | TRBJ2-7 | TRBV2
CASSSEHNQPQHF | TGTGCCAGCAGCTCTGAACACAATCAGCCCCAGCATTTT | NA | NA | 13 | TRBJ1-5 | TRBV7-8
CASSPGEWEAFF | TGTGCCAGCAGTCCTGGGGAGTGGGAAGCTTTCTTT | NA | NA | 12 | TRBJ1-1 | TRBV6-6
CASRGGTSGPSYNEQFF | TGTGCCAGCAGAGGAGGGACTAGCGGGCCCTCCTACAATGAGCAGTTCTTC | TRBD2 | NA | 17 | TRBJ2-1 | TRBV2
CASSLGSSFQTNEKLFF | TGTGCCAGCAGCTTGGGCTCCTCTTTTCAAACTAATGAAAAACTGTTTTTT | NA | many | 17 | TRBJ1-4 | TRBV11-2
CASSGERGPGTGELFF | TGTGCCAGCTCCGGAGAACGAGGGCCGGGGACCGGGGAGCTGTTTTTT | NA | NA | 16 | TRBJ2-2 | TRBV18
CASSFGTSGRAGLKQYF | TGTGCCAGCAGCTTTGGGACTAGCGGAAGGGCGGGGTTGAAGCAGTACTTC | TRBD2 | NA | 17 | TRBJ2-7 | TRBV5-4
CASGPGTGGTQPQHF | TGTGCCAGCGGACCCGGGACAGGGGGCACTCAGCCCCAGCATTTT | TRBD1 | NA | 15 | TRBJ1-5 | TRBV25-1
CASSSGQVGSEQYF | TGTGCCAGCAGCTCCGGACAGGTAGGGAGCGAGCAGTACTTC | TRBD1 | NA | 14 | TRBJ2-7 | TRBV11-2
CASTFRDNYLLSNTGELFF | TGTGCCAGCACCTTCCGGGACAACTATCTTTTATCTAACACCGGGGAGCTGTTTTTT | NA | NA | 19 | TRBJ2-2 | TRBV7-2
CAWSVGGLAKNQPQHF | TGTGCCTGGAGTGTCGGGGGGCTCGCGAAAAATCAGCCCCAGCATTTT | NA | NA | 16 | TRBJ1-5 | TRBV30
CASKPGDPSNTEAFF | TGCGCCAGTAAACCGGGAGACCCGTCCAACACTGAAGCTTTCTTT | NA | few | 15 | TRBJ1-1 | TRBV5-1
CASLSRENTGELFF | TGCGCCAGCCTCTCGCGGGAGAACACCGGGGAGCTGTTTTTT | NA | NA | 14 | TRBJ2-2 | TRBV5-1
CASGSPGTDEKLFF | TGTGCCAGCGGGAGTCCTGGGACAGATGAAAAACTGTTTTTT | TRBD1 | NA | 14 | TRBJ1-4 | TRBV28
CASMGSYEQYF | TGTGCCAGCATGGGCAGCTACGAGCAGTACTTC | NA | NA | 11 | TRBJ2-7 | TRBV6-5
CASRGIGGRYTF | TGTGCCAGCAGGGGCATCGGGGGCCGCTACACCTTC | NA | NA | 12 | TRBJ1-2 | TRBV28
CASTPGTGGSDTQYF | TGTGCCAGTACCCCCGGGACAGGGGGATCAGATACGCAGTATTTT | TRBD1 | NA | 15 | TRBJ2-3 | TRBV19
CASSLGGQGPAEAFF | TGTGCCAGCAGCTTGGGTGGACAGGGGCCGGCTGAAGCTTTCTTT | TRBD1 | NA | 15 | TRBJ1-1 | TRBV5-4
CASSTYFGNQPQHF | TGTGCCAGTAGTACGTATTTCGGTAATCAGCCCCAGCATTTT | NA | NA | 14 | TRBJ1-5 | TRBV19
CATRGVPNTGELFF | TGCGCCACCAGGGGGGTTCCGAACACCGGGGAGCTGTTTTTT | NA | NA | 14 | TRBJ2-2 | TRBV5-1
CASSVEARGYYEQYF | TGTGCCAGCAGCGTAGAGGCCAGGGGGTACTACGAGCAGTACTTC | TRBD1 | NA | 15 | TRBJ2-7 | TRBV9